This TCR beta chain was identified in a study of early T cells in non-severe SARS-CoV-2 infection (dated by TCRdb to 2020 to 2023). Study-wide context: Because TCR sequencing relied on bulk RNA taken from unsorted whole blood, pairing of alpha and beta chains was not possible.

Findings and caveats that apply to the study as a whole: VDJdb matching was skewed toward anti-spike CD8 responses and likely underestimated virus-specific expansions, missing private and CD4 specificities.

The study was a case-control design nested within a healthcare worker cohort in London, UK, with weekly nasopharyngeal swab PCR tests and blood sampling. Healthcare workers were recruited between 23 and 31 March 2020, during the week of the UK lockdown, and were followed weekly for up to roughly 15 weeks. Ten or more counts support this clonotype. What antigen it recognizes has not been identified. Within one base of it there is no much larger clone, and no base qualities were kept. The method behind the library was 5' RACE. Sequencing was carried out with a NextSeq 500. In the TCR library protocol, unique molecular identifiers were attached to individual cDNA molecules to correct for PCR bias and sequencing error. Both TCR alpha and beta chains were sequenced, and tight co-correlation was observed between alpha and beta sequence abundances in each sample. The original methods were these. V gene, J gene and CDR3 annotation of TCR sequences was performed with Decombinator V4. TCRs were defined as expanded if a significant change between any two time points was detected under a Poisson model with p below 0.0001. Abundances of TCRs were expressed as counts per million after normalisation to the total number of TCRs sequenced in each sample. TRAV1-2 paired with TRAJ12, TRAJ20 or TRAJ33 defined MAIT TCRs, while TRAV10 paired with TRAJ18 defined iNKT TCRs. VDJdb, accessed on 1 November 2021, was searched for TCRs annotated for CMV, EBV and SARS-CoV-2, and TCRs annotated for more than one antigen were excluded. The public reads were reanalyzed by TCRdb: fastp trimming at Q25, MiXCR alignment, in-frame beta chains only. CDR3 protein duplicates are merged, each entry listing the most common genes and DNA. The authors' filters were not applied to this entry. The sample includes tens of thousands of distinct CDR3 sequences, with 6.8% observed a single time. The ten biggest clones cover roughly a quarter of the sample.

Taken from the germline V gene, the CDR1 and CDR2 loops are KGHDR and SFDVKD. From the cysteine through the phenylalanine, the CDR3 covers 13 amino acids. Only the CDR3 portion is preserved as DNA: 39 bases, with reading frame beginning at the first base. Deletion took 0 bases off V and 6 bases off J, with a span of 6 bases between the germline ends. This material consisted of whole blood, taken at baseline. Recombination joined TRBV24-1 with TRBJ2-3, with an unclear D gene assignment. The sequence derives from an adult who was a healthcare worker with PCR-confirmed SARS-CoV-2 infection or an uninfected control (not recorded which). CDR3 reads: CATSDLPADTQYF. The DNA sequence is given as TGTGCCACCAGTGATTTGCCGGCTGATACGCAGTATTTT.